This TCR beta chain was observed in a study of shared clonotypes between healthy human individuals. For the study at large: Contributing individuals were two females and three males aged 18 to 49. Per donor, three plates held CD4 naive cells, three held CD4 memory, two held CD8 naive and one held CD8 memory.

The DNA input per sorted-subset replicate PCR was around 200 ng, corresponding to 32,000 or so T cell genomes. Source study methods: Junction-only sequences produced by ImmunoSEQ had no quality scores, so filtering differed. Data came from immunoSEQ multiplex PCR; TCRdb stores just in-frame clones and leaves some out. The DNA was the basis for D and trimming; V, J and clone size are from that table. Found here are a few hundred thousand clones, around 90% of them singletons; the top ten hold around 16%. Per germline, CDR1 MGHRA and CDR2 YSYEKL. This CDR3 is built from 15 residues. V was shortened by 0 bases and J by 1 base, with 10 bases between the two germline ends.

The sequenced material came from memory CD8+ T cells sorted from blood. Documented subset: CD45RO+ cells pooled with CCR7-negative TemRA cells. V is TRBV4-1 and J is TRBJ2-7, with a tentative D call TRBD1 (5 bases). This clonotype was obtained from a man between 18 and 35 years old in good health. CDR3 bases: TGCGCCAGCAGCCAAGAGGCGCAGGGATCCTACGAGCAGTACTTC. This translates into CASSQEAQGSYEQYF.